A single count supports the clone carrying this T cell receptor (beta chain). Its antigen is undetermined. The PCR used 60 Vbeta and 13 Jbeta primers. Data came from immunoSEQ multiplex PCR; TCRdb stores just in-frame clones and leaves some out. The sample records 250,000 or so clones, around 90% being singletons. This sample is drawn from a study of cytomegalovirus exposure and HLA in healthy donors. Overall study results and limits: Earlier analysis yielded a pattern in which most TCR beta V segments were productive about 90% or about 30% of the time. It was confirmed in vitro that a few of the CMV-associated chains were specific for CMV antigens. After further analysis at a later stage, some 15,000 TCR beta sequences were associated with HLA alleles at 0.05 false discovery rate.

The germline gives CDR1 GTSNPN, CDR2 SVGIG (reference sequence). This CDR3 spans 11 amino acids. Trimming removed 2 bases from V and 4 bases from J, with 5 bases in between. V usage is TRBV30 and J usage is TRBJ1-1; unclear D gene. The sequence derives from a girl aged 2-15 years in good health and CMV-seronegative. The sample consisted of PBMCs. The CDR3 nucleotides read TGTGCCTGGAGTATAGCCACTGAAGCTTTCTTT. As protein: CAWSIATEAFF.